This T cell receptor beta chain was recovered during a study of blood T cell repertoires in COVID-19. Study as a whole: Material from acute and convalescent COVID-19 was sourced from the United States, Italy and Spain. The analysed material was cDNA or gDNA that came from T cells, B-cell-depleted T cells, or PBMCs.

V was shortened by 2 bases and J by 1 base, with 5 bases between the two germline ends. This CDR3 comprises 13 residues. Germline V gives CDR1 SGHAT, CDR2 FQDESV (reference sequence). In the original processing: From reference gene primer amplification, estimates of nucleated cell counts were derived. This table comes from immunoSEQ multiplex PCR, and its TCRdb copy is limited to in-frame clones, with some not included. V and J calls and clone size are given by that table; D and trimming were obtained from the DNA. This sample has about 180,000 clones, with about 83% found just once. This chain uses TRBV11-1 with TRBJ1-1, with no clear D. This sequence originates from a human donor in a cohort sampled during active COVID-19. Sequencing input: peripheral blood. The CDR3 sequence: CASSLIRNTEAFF. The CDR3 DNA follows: TGTGCCAGCAGCTTAATCAGGAACACTGAAGCTTTCTTT. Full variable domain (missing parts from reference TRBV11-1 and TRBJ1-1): EAEVAQSPRYKITEKSQAVAFWCDPISGHATLYWYRQILGQGPELLVQFQDESVVDDSQLPKDRFSAERLKGVDSTLKIQPAELGDSAMYLCASSLIRNTEAFFGQGTRLTVV.